A selection of T cell receptor beta chains follows, all from one sample in a study of read filtering for tumor transcriptome and immune sequencing. TCRdb re-analysed the reads in MiXCR, keeping a single row per CDR3 protein. This table has 50,000 or so distinct CDR3 sequences, 12% appearing once. The specimen sequenced was a population of CD138-negative cells sorted from bone marrow. The receptors shown here come from a donor aged 40 or older with multiple myeloma. Each CDR3 is given without its conserved first and last residue. Size is omitted from some rows. Given values are once, few, many or a class for expanded clones.

j_gene | abundance | v_gene | CDR3aa
TRBJ2-1 | many | TRBV28 | ASRRDRLSYNEQF
TRBJ2-7 | many | TRBV3-1 | ASSRTGKSYEQY
TRBJ2-2 | many | TRBV5-5 | ASSLLGAANTGELF
TRBJ1-2 | many | TRBV29-1 | SATGEHLTDYGYT
TRBJ2-2 | many | TRBV20-1 | SAREGTGVTGELF
TRBJ2-1 | many | TRBV12-3/TRBV12-4 | ASSFSSNEQF
TRBJ2-3 | many | TRBV7-3 | ASSPEPEDTQY
TRBJ2-6 | many | TRBV7-3 | ASSEQGSGANVLT
TRBJ1-1 | many | TRBV2 | ASRPVNTEAF
TRBJ2-7 | many | TRBV25-1 | ASSESGMSYEQY
TRBJ2-2 | many | TRBV20-1 | SAKREALGELF
TRBJ1-6 | many | TRBV12-3/TRBV12-4 | ASSLGQGARMRSPLH
TRBJ2-5 | many | TRBV29-1 | SVDVKETQY
TRBJ2-4 | - | TRBV19 | ASTTTGRGKNIQY
TRBJ2-1 | many | TRBV7-2 | ASSFAGTSSYNEQF
TRBJ1-1 | - | TRBV20-1 | SASRGAEAF
TRBJ2-1 | many | TRBV18 | ASSGYNEQF
TRBJ2-7 | few | TRBV6-2/TRBV6-3 | AGSWAVEEGLEQY
TRBJ2-1 | many | TRBV29-1 | SVAGTSGSRNEQF
TRBJ2-5 | - | TRBV29-1 | SVEDDRGRVLETQY
TRBJ2-5 | many | TRBV6-2/TRBV6-3 | ASSNPAPETQY
TRBJ2-3 | once | TRBV29-1 | SGGGQGITGTQY
TRBJ1-2 | many | TRBV30 | AWGTERYGYT
TRBJ2-7 | - | TRBV27 | AGRYRVVGPYGQY
TRBJ2-7 | many | TRBV20-1 | SATGQGFEQY
TRBJ1-5 | many | TRBV2 | ASSDVGRYQPQH
TRBJ2-7 | many | TRBV20-1 | SASLSGRAYEQY
TRBJ2-4 | many | TRBV11-2 | ASSSIRGREAKNIQY
TRBJ1-1 | many | TRBV6-1 | ASTSSSDRKAF
TRBJ1-2 | many | TRBV28 | ASNPGSGYT
TRBJ2-1 | many | TRBV11-2 | ASSFYENEQS
TRBJ2-7 | many | TRBV29-1 | SVGGTGPYEQY
TRBJ1-5 | many | TRBV7-9 | ASSPDDSDNQPQH
TRBJ2-1 | many | TRBV7-9 | ASSDPHARPYNEQF
TRBJ2-1 | many | TRBV2 | ASCFHRVNEQF
TRBJ2-3 | many | TRBV29-1 | SVEASATDTQY
TRBJ2-5 | many | TRBV12-5 | ASGPGTGQETQY
TRBJ2-1 | many | TRBV12-3/TRBV12-4 | ASSFMREGYEQF
TRBJ1-4 | many | TRBV5-1 | ASRGTGNEKLF
TRBJ2-3 | many | TRBV5-4 | ASSSQAGGGSDTQY
TRBJ2-5 | many | TRBV3-1 | ASSHRGGVETQY
TRBJ2-3 | few | TRBV7-9 | ASSLFSDTQY
TRBJ2-7 | many | TRBV5-1 | ASSHGQESYEQY
TRBJ2-2 | many | TRBV7-3 | ASSLFSAANTGELF
TRBJ1-5 | many | TRBV20-1 | SASGPRNQPQH
TRBJ2-3 | many | TRBV29-1 | REPRPTDTQY
TRBJ1-1 | many | TRBV29-1 | SVWGGQMNTEAF
TRBJ1-4 | many | TRBV5-1 | ASSSGRIMF
TRBJ2-1 | once | TRBV7-9 | ASSDGTGVNEQF
TRBJ2-3 | many | TRBV20-1 | SATRQGKATDTQY
TRBJ2-7 | many | TRBV29-1 | SVKRTSGRSDEQY
TRBJ2-3 | - | TRBV5-1 | ASSLRQGTDTQY
TRBJ2-7 | many | TRBV7-2 | ASSFTSPYEQY
TRBJ1-1 | many | TRBV5-1 | ASSFSGGTEAF
TRBJ1-1 | many | TRBV28 | ATSPGLPGAF
TRBJ2-7 | few | TRBV7-9 | ASSSGLAGNPYERY
TRBJ2-7 | many | TRBV6-6 | ASSQGSWEQY
TRBJ2-7 | - | TRBV11-2 | ASSRPLEDPEQY
TRBJ1-5 | many | TRBV10-2 | ASSGGLGQPQH
TRBJ2-3 | - | TRBV6-2/TRBV6-3 | ASSAGLAMDTQY